The 15 T cell receptor beta chains reported below all come from one sample, sequenced in a study of long-term antiretroviral therapy in people with HIV. An immunoSEQ assay, version v3.0, was performed at survey level. Only in-frame clones appear in the TCRdb table, and some are missing; sequencing was by immunoSEQ multiplex PCR. The repertoire holds about 18,000 clones, with 60% to 85% as singletons. The sample consisted of unsorted PBMCs, taken at the start of antiretroviral therapy, before treatment. These receptor sequences come from a man younger than 35 with HIV.

The gene calls are TRBV14 and TRBJ2-3; D might be TRBD2 (5 bases). The CDR3 is made up of 13 amino acids. From germline, CDR1 is SGHDN and CDR2 FVKESK. The V gene lost 7 bases and the J gene lost 4 bases, with 12 bases spanning the gap. The DNA of the CDR3 is TGTGCCAGCACCCGAGGGTACGCAGATACGCAGTATTTT. Translated, it gives CASTRGYADTQYF.

The chain employs TRBV28 and TRBJ2-7, with 9 positions matching TRBD1. Germline V gene sequence: CDR1 MDHEN, CDR2 SYDVKM. The V and J ends lost 5 bases and 5 bases, in that order; junction bases with no gene match: 10. This CDR3 spans 15 amino acids. CDR3 sequence reads: CASSHRDRARNEQYF. In DNA form, the CDR3 reads TGTGCCAGCAGTCACCGGGACAGGGCCCGGAACGAGCAGTACTTC.

This chain connects TRBV6-6 to TRBJ2-7; the D is unclear. Germline-derived CDR1 and CDR2 are MNHNY and SVGAGI (reference sequence). V lost 0 bases to trimming and J lost 4 bases, with 7 bases between them. The CDR3 contains 13 residues. The CDR3 region has the DNA TGTGCCAGCAGTTACTCGAGGATTTACGAGCAGTACTTC. Amino acids: CASSYSRIYEQYF.

The chain combines TRBV7-2 with TRBJ1-5; D not resolved. The CDR3 has 15 amino acids. V shed 1 base and J shed 4 bases, with 11 bases lying between them. CDR1 and CDR2 (germline): SGHTA, FQGNSA. The CDR3 loop reads CASSLEGFGNQPQHF. The CDR3 DNA reads as TGTGCCAGCAGCTTAGAGGGTTTTGGTAATCAGCCCCAGCATTTT.

V gene TRBV7-2 combines with J gene TRBJ1-5; a possible D gene is TRBD1 (6 bases). Germline CDR1 and CDR2: SGHTA and FQGNSA. The CDR3 runs 14 residues. V lost 5 bases, J lost 3 bases, and 11 bases lay in between. CDR3 in amino acids: CASSMGHNNQPQHF. DNA for the CDR3: TGTGCCAGCAGCATGGGACACAACAATCAGCCCCAGCATTTT.

J is TRBJ1-1 and V is TRBV5-4; TRBD1 aligns across 8 bases. The CDR3 loop spans 15 amino acids. Germline CDR1 and CDR2: SGHNT and YYREEE (reference sequence). V lost 3 bases to trimming and J lost 1 base; unmatched junction nucleotides: 5. The DNA of the CDR3 is TGTGCCAGCAGCTCGGGGGACAGGCAGAACACTGAAGCTTTCTTT. This codes for CASSSGDRQNTEAFF. Full variable domain (remainder filled in from reference TRBV5-4 and TRBJ1-1): ETGVTQSPTHLIKTRGQQVTLRCSSQSGHNTVSWYQQALGQGPQFIFQYYREEENGRGNFPPRFSGLQFPNYSSELNVNALELDDSALYLCASSSGDRQNTEAFFGQGTRLTVV.

This clone was counted only a few times. The gene calls are TRBV12-2 and TRBJ2-7. TRBV12-2 is a pseudogene locus. This CDR3 is built from 13 residues. The CDR3 protein is CASRLGAAYEQYF. The CDR3 DNA is TGTGCAAGTCGCTTAGGGGCGGCCTACGAGCAGTACTTC.

This chain joins TRBV29-1 and TRBJ2-1; 9 nucleotides match TRBD1. V shed 5 bases, J shed 5 bases, and the junction held 7 bases outside the gene matches. The CDR3 is 14 amino acids. Germline V CDR1 and CDR2: SQVTM, ANQGSEA. CDR3 protein: CSVYLDRGNNEQFF. The CDR3 region has the DNA TGCAGCGTTTACCTGGACAGGGGAAACAATGAGCAGTTCTTC.

The gene calls are TRBV28 and TRBJ2-7, with a weak D call TRBD1 (6 bases). This CDR3 is 15 amino acids long. In germline, CDR1 is MDHEN, CDR2 SYDVKM. V shed 4 bases and J shed 6 bases, with 19 bases lying between them. The CDR3 sequence: CASSSQTGIRVEQYF. The CDR3 coding sequence is TGTGCCAGCAGTTCCCAGACAGGAATAAGGGTCGAGCAGTACTTC.

The rearrangement uses TRBV5-4 and TRBJ2-3; D is perhaps TRBD2 (6 bases). Germline loops: CDR1 SGHNT, CDR2 YYREEE (reference sequence). There are 15 residues in the CDR3. V lost 4 bases and J lost 2, with 14 bases in between. DNA for the CDR3: TGTGCCAGCAGCGAGGGACTCCTCGTCACAGATACGCAGTATTTT. Residues: CASSEGLLVTDTQYF.

The gene calls are TRBV27 and TRBJ1-2; D possibly corresponds to TRBD1 (5 bases). The CDR3 loop spans 12 amino acids. The germline V gene encodes CDR1 MNHEY and CDR2 SMNVEV (reference sequence). Trimming removed 6 bases at V and 6 bases at J, with 11 bases between. The CDR3 reads CASRRAGNGYTF. Here the CDR3 DNA reads TGTGCCAGCAGACGTGCAGGGAATGGCTACACCTTC.

The chain links TRBV5-4 to TRBJ2-7; possibly TRBD2 for D (5 bases). Germline V gives CDR1 SGHNT, CDR2 YYREEE (reference sequence). The CDR3 has 14 amino acids. V lost 6 bases to trimming and J lost 0 bases, with 13 bases between them. The CDR3 region has the DNA TGTGCCAGCACCTCTAAAAGCGGCTCCTACGAGCAGTACTTC. It specifies CASTSKSGSYEQYF.

The gene calls are TRBV28 and TRBJ2-6; the D gene could be TRBD1 or TRBD2 (6 bases each). Looked up from germline, CDR1 is MDHEN and CDR2 is SYDVKM. The CDR3 consists of 21 residues. V shed 5 bases and J shed 4 bases, with 30 bases lying between them. As DNA, the CDR3 is TGTGCCAGCAGTACGGACAGTTGGCTCTACCCGGACTACGCCGGGGCCAACGTCCTGACTTTC. This codes for CASSTDSWLYPDYAGANVLTF.

The chain is built from TRBV28 and TRBJ1-1; D unresolved. Looked up from germline, CDR1 is MDHEN and CDR2 is SYDVKM. The V and J ends lost 3 bases and 8 bases respectively, with 7 bases between them. The CDR3 is 11 amino acids. The CDR3 DNA is TGTGCCAGCAGTTTGGAATTCGAAGCTTTCTTT. Protein sequence: CASSLEFEAFF.

This clone was counted a few times. V and J are TRBV6-4 and TRBJ2-1; D may be TRBD1 or TRBD2 (5 bases each). The germline V and J ends were trimmed by 4 bases and 1 base, with 11 bases remaining between them. This CDR3 region has 15 residues. Germline V lookup: CDR1 MRHNA, CDR2 SNTAGT. In nucleotides, the CDR3 is TGTGCCAGCAGTGCCGGGGCGGAATCCTACAATGAGCAGTTCTTC. Translated: CASSAGAESYNEQFF.